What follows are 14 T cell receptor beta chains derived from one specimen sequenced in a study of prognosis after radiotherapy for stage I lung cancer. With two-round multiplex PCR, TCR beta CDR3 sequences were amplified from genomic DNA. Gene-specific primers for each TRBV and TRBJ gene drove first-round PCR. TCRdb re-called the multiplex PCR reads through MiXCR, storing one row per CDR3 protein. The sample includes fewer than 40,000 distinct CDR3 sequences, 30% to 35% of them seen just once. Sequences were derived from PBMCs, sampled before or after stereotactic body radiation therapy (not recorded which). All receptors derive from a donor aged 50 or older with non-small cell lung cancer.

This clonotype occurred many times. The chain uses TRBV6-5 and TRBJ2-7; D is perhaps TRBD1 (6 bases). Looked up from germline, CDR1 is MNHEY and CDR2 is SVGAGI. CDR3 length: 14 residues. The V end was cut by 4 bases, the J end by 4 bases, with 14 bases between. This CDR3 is CASSFLQGVYEQYF. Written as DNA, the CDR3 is TGTGCCAGCAGTTTTCTACAGGGTGTTTACGAGCAGTACTTC.

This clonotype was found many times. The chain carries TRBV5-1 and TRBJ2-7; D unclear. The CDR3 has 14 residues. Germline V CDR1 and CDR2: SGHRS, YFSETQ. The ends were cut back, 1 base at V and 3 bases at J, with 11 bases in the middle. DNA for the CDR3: TGCGCCAGCAGCTTGACCCCTTATAACTACGAGCAGTACTTC. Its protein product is CASSLTPYNYEQYF.

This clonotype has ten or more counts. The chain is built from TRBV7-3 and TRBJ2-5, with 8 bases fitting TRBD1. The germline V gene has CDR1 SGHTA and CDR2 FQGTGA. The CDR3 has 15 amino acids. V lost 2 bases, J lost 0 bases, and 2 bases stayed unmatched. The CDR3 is CASSLGQGNQETQYF. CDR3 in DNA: TGTGCCAGCAGCTTAGGACAGGGCAACCAAGAGACCCAGTACTTC.

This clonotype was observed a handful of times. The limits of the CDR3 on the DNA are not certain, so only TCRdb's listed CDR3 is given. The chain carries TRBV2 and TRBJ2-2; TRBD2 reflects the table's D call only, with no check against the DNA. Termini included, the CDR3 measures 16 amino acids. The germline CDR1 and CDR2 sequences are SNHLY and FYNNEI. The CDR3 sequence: CASKAVLAVGSGELFF.

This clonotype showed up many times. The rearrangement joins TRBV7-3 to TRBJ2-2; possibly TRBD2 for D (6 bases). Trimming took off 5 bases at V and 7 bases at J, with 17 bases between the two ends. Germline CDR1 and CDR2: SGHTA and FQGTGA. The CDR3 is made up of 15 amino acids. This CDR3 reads CASSPMLAVGGELFF. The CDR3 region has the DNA TGTGCCAGCAGCCCAATGTTAGCGGTCGGCGGGGAGCTGTTTTTT.

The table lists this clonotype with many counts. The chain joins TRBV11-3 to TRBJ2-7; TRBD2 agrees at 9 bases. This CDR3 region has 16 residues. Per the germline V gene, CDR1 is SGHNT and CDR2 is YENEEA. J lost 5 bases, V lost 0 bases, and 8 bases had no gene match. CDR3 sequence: CASSLDGREGVDEQYF. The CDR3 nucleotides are TGTGCCAGCAGCTTAGATGGGCGGGAGGGCGTAGACGAGCAGTACTTC.

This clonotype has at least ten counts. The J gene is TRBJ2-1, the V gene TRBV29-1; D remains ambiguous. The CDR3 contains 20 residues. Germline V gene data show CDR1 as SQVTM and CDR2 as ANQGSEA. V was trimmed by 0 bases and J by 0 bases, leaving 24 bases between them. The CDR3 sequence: CSVEDIVSTAEISSYNEQFF. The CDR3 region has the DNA TGCAGCGTTGAAGATATCGTATCTACGGCCGAAATAAGCTCCTACAATGAGCAGTTCTTC.

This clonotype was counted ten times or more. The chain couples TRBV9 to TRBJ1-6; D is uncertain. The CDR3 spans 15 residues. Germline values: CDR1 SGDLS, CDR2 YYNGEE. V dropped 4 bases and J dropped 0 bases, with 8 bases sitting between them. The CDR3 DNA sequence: TGTGCCAGCAGCTCCCAGAGCTCCTATAATTCACCCCTCCACTTT. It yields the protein CASSSQSSYNSPLHF. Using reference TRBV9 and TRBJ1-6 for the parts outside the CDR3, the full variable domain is DSGVTQTPKHLITATGQRVTLRCSPRSGDLSVYWYQQSLDQGLQFLIQYYNGEERAKGNILERFSAQQFPDLHSELNLSSLELGDSALYFCASSSQSSYNSPLHFGNGTRLTVT.

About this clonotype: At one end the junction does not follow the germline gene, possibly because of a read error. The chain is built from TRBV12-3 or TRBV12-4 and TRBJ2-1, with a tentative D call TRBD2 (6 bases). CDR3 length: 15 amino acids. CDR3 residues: CAGSLGVAVYNEQFF. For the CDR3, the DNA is TGTGCCGGCAGCCTCGGGGTAGCGGTATACAATGAGCAGTTCTTC.

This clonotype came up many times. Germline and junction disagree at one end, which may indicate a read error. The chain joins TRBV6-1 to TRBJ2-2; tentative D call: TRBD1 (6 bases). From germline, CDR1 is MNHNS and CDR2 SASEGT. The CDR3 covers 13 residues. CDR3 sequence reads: CAGRTDYTGELFF. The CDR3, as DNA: TGTGCCGGCAGGACAGATTACACCGGGGAGCTGTTTTTT.

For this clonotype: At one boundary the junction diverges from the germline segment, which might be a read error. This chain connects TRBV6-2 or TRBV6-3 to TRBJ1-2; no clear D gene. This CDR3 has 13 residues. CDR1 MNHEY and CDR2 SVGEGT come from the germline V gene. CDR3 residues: CVSSELGRGVYTF. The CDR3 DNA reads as TGTGTCAGCAGTGAACTTGGACGCGGGGTCTACACCTTC.

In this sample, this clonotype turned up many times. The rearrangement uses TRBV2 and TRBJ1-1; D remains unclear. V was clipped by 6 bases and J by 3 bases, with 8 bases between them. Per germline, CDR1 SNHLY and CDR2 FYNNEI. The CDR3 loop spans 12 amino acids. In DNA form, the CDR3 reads TGTGCCAGCAGATACCGGGACACTGAAGCTTTCTTT. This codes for CASRYRDTEAFF.

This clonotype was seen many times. The CDR3 spells CASSEGQGVQPQHF. In DNA form, the CDR3 reads TGTGCCAGCAGTGAAGGACAGGGGGTTCAGCCCCAGCATTTT. The chain is built from TRBV2 and TRBJ1-5; 9 nucleotides align to TRBD1. This CDR3 has 14 amino acids. Unmatched junction bases numbered 1, after V lost 1 base and J lost 6 bases. The germline CDR1 and CDR2 sequences are SNHLY and FYNNEI.

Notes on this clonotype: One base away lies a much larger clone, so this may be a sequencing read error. The CDR3 here is CATSGWAGGVRGQYF. Here the CDR3 DNA reads TGTGCCACCAGCGGATGGGCGGGGGGTGTGAGAGGGCAGTACTTC. The V and J genes are TRBV15 and TRBJ2-7; TRBD2 matches 8 bases. J lost 9 bases, V lost 5 bases, and 15 bases had no gene match. Germline values: CDR1 LNHNV, CDR2 YYDKDF (reference sequence). The CDR3 extends over 15 amino acids.